This entry describes one T cell receptor (beta chain). Its antigen is not known. The PCR used 60 Vbeta and 13 Jbeta primers. Some clones are missing from TCRdb's copy, which holds only in-frame ones; the method was immunoSEQ multiplex PCR. The table lists around 210,000 clones, roughly 80% of them singletons. The V gene's germline CDR1 is SGHNT and CDR2 YENEEA. V lost 8 bases and J 7 bases, leaving 12 bases between the germline ends. This CDR3 has 12 residues. The sample belongs to a study of cytomegalovirus exposure and HLA in healthy donors. The overall study: Within an early data release were 85 million or so unique TCRs drawn from HLA-typed donors.

General observations from the study: A later analysis linked a missense DCLRE1C variant to TCR beta V- and J-gene trimming.

The chain joins TRBV11-3 to TRBJ1-5, with D unresolved. The source is a male donor in good health and CMV-seropositive. The sequenced sample consisted of PBMCs. The CDR3 reads CASSRVLQPQHF. As DNA, the CDR3 is TGTGCCAGCTCCCGGGTTTTGCAGCCCCAGCATTTT.